This TCR beta chain was obtained from a study of blood T cells in healthy people across ages. Study-wide findings and caveats: Estimated diversity across one million T cells was deemed an underestimate.

A second PCR, run for roughly 7 to 12 cycles, used a sample-barcoded 5' primer plus a J-beta primer mix. MiXCR was run by TCRdb on the 5' RACE reads, yielding one entry per CDR3 protein. The data hold 750,000 to 850,000 distinct CDR3 sequences, with 25% observed a single time. The V gene's germline CDR1 is MNHEY and CDR2 SVGEGT. Trimming took 5 bases from V and 0 from J, leaving 14 bases between them. This CDR3 contains 15 residues. This clonotype was recorded a few times. The antigen remains undetermined. Peripheral blood, about 10 milliliters per donor, was collected. Every sample had a minimum of 6.5 million PBMCs isolated. The sample was also linked to a second study, of T cells of mothers and their children. That publication notes: The study obtained over 9.5 million TCR beta CDR3 reads per mother and a few million per child.

Sequenced material: blood. The chain recombines TRBV6-2 or TRBV6-3 with TRBJ2-7, with D possibly being TRBD1 or TRBD2 (5 bases each). This sequence was found in a boy aged 5-17 years in good health. The CDR3 is CASSRTGTFSYEQYF. The DNA for the CDR3 is TGTGCCAGCAGTCGAACCGGGACCTTCTCCTACGAGCAGTACTTC.